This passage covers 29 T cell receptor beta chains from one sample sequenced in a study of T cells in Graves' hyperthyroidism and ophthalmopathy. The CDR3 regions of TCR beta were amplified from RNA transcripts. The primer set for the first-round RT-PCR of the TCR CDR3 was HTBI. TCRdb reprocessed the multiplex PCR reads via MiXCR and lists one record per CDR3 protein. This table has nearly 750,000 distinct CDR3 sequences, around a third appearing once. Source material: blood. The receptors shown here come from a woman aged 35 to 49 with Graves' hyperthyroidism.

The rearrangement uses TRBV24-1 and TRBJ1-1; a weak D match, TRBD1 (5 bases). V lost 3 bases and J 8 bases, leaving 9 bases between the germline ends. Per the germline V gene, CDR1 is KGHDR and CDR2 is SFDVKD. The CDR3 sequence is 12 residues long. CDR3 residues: CATSDSGAEAFF. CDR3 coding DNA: TGTGCCACCAGTGATAGTGGGGCCGAAGCTTTCTTT.

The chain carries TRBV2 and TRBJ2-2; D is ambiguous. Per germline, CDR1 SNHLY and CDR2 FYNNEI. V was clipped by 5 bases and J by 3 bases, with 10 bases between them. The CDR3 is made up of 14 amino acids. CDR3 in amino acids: CASSNPLHTGELFF. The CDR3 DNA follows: TGTGCCAGCAGTAACCCCCTCCACACCGGGGAGCTGTTTTTT. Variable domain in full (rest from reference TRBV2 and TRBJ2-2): EPEVTQTPSHQVTQMGQEVILRCVPISNHLYFYWYRQILGQKVEFLVSFYNNEISEKSEIFDDQFSVERPDGSNFTLKIRSTKLEDSAMYFCASSNPLHTGELFFGEGSRLTVL.

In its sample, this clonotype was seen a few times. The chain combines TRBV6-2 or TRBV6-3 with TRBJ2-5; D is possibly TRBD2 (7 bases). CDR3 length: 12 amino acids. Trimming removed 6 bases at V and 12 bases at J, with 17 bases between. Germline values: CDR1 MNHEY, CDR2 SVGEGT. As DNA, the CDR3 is TGTGCCAGCAGCGCACTAGCGCGACAGGAGTACTTC. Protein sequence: CASSALARQEYF.

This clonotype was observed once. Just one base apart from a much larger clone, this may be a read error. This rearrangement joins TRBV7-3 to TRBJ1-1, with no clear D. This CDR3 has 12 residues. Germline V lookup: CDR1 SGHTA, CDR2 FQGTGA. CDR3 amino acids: CASSRPAGAALF. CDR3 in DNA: TGTGCCAGCAGCCGTCCGGCGGGAGCAGCTCTCTTT.

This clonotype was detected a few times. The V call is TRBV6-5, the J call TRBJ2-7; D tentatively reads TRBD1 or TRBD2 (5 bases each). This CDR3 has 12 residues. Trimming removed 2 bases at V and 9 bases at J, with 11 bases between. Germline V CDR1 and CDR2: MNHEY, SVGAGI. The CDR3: CASSYGSGRQYF. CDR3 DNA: TGTGCCAGCAGTTACGGTTCGGGGCGGCAGTACTTC.

CDR3 sequence reads: CSVEGVTDRPYNEQYF. CDR3 bases: TGCAGCGTTGAAGGGGTGACGGACAGGCCGTACAATGAGCAGTACTTC. The chain links TRBV29-1 to TRBJ2-7; TRBD1 matches at 7 bases. Trimming removed 1 base from V and 7 bases from J; junction bases left unmatched: 16. The germline CDR1 and CDR2 sequences are SQVTM and ANQGSEA. The CDR3 runs 16 residues.

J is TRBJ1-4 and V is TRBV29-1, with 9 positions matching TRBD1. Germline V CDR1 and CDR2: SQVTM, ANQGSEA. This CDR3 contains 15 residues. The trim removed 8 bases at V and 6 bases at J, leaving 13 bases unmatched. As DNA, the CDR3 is TGCAGCACCCGGACCATAAGGACAGGGGATGAAAAACTGTTTTTT. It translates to CSTRTIRTGDEKLFF.

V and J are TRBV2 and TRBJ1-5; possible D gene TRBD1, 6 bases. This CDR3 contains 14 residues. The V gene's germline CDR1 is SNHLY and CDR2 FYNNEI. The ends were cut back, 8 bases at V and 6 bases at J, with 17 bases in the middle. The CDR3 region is CASLEGTPRQPQHF. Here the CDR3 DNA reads TGTGCCAGCTTGGAAGGGACACCCCGTCAGCCCCAGCATTTT.

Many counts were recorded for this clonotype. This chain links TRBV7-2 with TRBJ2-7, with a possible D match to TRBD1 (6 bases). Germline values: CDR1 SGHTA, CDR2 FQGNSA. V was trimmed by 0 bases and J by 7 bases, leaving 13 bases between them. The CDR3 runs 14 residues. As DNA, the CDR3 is TGTGCCAGCAGCTTAGCGGGGGCTAACAGGGAGCAGTACTTC. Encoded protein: CASSLAGANREQYF.

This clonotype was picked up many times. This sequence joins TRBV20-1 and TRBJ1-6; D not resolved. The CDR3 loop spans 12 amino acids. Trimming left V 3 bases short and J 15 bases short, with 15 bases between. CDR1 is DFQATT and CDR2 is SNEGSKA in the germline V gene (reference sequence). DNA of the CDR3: TGCAGTGCTAGTAGCGACGGAGGCTACCTCCACTTT. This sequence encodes CSASSDGGYLHF.

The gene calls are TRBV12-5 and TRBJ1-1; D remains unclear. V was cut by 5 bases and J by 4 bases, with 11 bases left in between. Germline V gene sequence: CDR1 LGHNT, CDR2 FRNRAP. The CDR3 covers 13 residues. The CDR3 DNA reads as TGTGCTAGTGGTCGTGGTGAGGTCACTGAAGCTTTCTTT. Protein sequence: CASGRGEVTEAFF.

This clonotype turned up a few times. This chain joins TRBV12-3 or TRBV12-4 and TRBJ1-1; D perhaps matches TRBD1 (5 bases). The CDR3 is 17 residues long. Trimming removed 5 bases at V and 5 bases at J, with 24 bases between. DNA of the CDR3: TGTGCCAGCAGTGGAAGAGGGACTAGGTATCAAGGGACTGAAGCTTTCTTT. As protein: CASSGRGTRYQGTEAFF.

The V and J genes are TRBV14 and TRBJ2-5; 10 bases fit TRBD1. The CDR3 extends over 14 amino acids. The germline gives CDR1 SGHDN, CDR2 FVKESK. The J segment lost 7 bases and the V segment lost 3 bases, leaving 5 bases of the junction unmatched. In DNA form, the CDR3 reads TGTGCCAGCAGCCAGACGACAGGGGGCGGGACCCAGTACTTC. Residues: CASSQTTGGGTQYF.

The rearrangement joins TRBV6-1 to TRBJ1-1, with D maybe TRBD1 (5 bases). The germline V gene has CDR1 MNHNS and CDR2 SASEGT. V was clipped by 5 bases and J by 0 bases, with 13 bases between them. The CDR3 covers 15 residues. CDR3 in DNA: TGTGCCAGCAGTAGAGGAGTCAGGGTGAACACTGAAGCTTTCTTT. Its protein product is CASSRGVRVNTEAFF.

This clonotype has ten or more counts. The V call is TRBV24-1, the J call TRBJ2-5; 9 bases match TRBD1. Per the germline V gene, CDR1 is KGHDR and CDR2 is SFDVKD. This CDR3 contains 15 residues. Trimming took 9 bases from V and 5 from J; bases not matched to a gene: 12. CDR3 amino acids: CATSGTGTETETQYF. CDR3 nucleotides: TGTGCCACCTCCGGGACAGGGACGGAGACGGAGACCCAGTACTTC.

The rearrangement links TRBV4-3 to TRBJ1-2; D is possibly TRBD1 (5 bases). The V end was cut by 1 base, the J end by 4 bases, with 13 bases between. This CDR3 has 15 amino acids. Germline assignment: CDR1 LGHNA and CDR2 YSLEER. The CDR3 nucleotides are TGCGCCAGCAGCCAAGTTCGGGGGGGTGCCTATGGCTACACCTTC. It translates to CASSQVRGGAYGYTF.

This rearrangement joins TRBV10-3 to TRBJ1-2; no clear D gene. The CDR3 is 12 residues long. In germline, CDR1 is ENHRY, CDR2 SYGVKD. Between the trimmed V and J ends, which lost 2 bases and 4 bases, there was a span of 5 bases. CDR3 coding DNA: TGTGCCATCAGTGAGCCGGGCTATGGCTACACCTTC. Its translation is CAISEPGYGYTF.

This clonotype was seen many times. This CDR3 is CASSITGQNSPLHF. The CDR3 bases are TGTGCCAGTAGTATCACGGGGCAGAATTCACCCCTCCACTTT. The rearrangement joins TRBV19 to TRBJ1-6; TRBD1 is a possible D gene (5 bases). Trimming stripped 3 bases from V and 7 bases from J, with 10 bases between. The CDR3 is made up of 14 amino acids. Germline V lookup: CDR1 LNHDA, CDR2 SQIVND (reference sequence). Combining the CDR3 with reference TRBV19 and TRBJ1-6 gives the whole variable domain DGGITQSPKYLFRKEGQNVTLSCEQNLNHDAMYWYRQDPGQGLRLIYYSQIVNDFQKGDIAEGYSVSREKKESFPLTVTSAQKNPTAFYLCASSITGQNSPLHFGNGTRLTVT.

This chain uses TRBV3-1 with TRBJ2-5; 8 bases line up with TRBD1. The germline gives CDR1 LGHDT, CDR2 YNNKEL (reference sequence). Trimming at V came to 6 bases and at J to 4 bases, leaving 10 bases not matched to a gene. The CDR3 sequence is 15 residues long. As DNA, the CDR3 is TGTGCCAGCAGACACCGGGACAGGTCAACAGAGACCCAGTACTTC. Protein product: CASRHRDRSTETQYF.

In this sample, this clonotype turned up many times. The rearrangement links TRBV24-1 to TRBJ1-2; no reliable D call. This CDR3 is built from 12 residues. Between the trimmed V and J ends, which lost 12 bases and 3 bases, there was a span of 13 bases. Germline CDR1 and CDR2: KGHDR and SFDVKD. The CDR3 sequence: CAVNAGDYGYTF. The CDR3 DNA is TGTGCCGTAAACGCGGGAGACTATGGCTACACCTTC.

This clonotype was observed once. The CDR3 protein is CASSLSGGERYEQYF. In DNA form, the CDR3 reads TGTGCCAGCAGTTTATCGGGAGGGGAACGCTACGAGCAGTACTTC. This chain links TRBV27 with TRBJ2-7; the match to TRBD2 covers 7 bases. Unmatched junction bases numbered 5, after V lost 0 bases and J lost 3 bases. Germline V gene data show CDR1 as MNHEY and CDR2 as SMNVEV (reference sequence). This CDR3 is built from 15 residues.

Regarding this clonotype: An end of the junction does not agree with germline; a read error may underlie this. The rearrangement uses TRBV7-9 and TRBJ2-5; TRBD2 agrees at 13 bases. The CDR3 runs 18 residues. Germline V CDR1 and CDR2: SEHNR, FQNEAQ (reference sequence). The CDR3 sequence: CASSQDFGTSGIRETQYF. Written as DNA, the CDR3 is TGCGCCAGCAGCCAAGATTTTGGGACTAGCGGGATCAGAGAGACCCAGTACTTC. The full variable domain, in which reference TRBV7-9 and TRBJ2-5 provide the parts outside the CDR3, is DTGVSQNPRHKITKRGQNVTFRCDPISEHNRLYWYRQTLGQGPEFLTYFQNEAQLEKSRLLSDRFSAERPKGSFSTLEIQRTEQGDSAMYLCASSQDFGTSGIRETQYFGPGTRLLVL.

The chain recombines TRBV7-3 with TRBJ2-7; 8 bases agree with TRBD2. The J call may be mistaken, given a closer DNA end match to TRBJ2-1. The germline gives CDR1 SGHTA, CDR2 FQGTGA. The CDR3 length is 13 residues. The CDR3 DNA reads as TGTGCCAGCAGCTTACGGGAGGGCGATGAGCAGTTCTTC. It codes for CASSLREGDEQFF.

This CDR3 is CASSIGGDDYGYTF. As DNA, the CDR3 is TGTGCCAGTAGTATTGGGGGAGACGACTATGGCTACACCTTC. J is TRBJ1-2 and V is TRBV19, with a tentative D call TRBD1 (5 bases). The germline V gene has CDR1 LNHDA and CDR2 SQIVND (reference sequence). This CDR3 is 14 amino acids long. V dropped 3 bases and J dropped 3 bases, with 11 bases sitting between them.

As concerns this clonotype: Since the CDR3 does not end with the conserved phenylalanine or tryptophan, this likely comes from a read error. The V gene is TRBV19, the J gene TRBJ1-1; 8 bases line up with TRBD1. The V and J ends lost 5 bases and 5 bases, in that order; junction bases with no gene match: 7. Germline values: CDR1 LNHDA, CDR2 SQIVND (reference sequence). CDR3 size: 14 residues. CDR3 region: CASSATGGWTEAFL. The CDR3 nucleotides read TGTGCCAGTAGTGCAACAGGGGGATGGACTGAAGCTTTCCTT.

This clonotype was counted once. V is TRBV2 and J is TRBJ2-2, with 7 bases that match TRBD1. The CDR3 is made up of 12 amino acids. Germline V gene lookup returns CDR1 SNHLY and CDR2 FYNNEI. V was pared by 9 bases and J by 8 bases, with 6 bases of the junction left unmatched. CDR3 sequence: CASWDSSGELFF. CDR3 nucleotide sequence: TGTGCCAGTTGGGACAGCTCTGGGGAGCTGTTTTTT.

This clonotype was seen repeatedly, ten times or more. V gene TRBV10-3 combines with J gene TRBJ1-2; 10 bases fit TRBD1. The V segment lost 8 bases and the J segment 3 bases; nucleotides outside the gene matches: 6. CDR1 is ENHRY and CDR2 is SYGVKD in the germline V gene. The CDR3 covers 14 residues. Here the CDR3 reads CAIGRTGGDYGYTF. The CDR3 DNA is TGTGCCATCGGACGGACAGGGGGGGACTATGGCTACACCTTC.

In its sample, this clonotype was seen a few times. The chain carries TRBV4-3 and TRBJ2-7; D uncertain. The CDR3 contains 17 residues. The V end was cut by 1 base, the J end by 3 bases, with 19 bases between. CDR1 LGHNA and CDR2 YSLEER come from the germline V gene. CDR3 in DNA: TGCGCCAGCAGCCAAGGGGTTAGTGATCTCGGGTTCTACGAGCAGTACTTC. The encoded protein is CASSQGVSDLGFYEQYF.

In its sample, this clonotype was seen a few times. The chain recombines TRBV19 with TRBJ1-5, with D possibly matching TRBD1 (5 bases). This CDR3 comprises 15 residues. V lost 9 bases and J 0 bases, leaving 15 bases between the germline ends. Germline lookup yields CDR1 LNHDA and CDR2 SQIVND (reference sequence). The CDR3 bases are TGTGCCAGCAGTGGAGCGACAGTTAGCAATCAGCCCCAGCATTTT. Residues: CASSGATVSNQPQHF.